The entry below gives a single T cell receptor beta chain sequence along with its context. These data belong to a study of T cell responses to AZD1222 COVID-19 vaccine. The CDR3 is made up of 15 amino acids. Clones were read by immunoSEQ multiplex PCR, and TCRdb kept only the in-frame ones, dropping some. The sample lists under 85,000 clones, about nine tenths occurring once. The TCR comes from an adult in good health. The material was peripheral blood, obtained on day 0 of AZD1222 vaccination. The rearrangement joins TRBV21-1 to TRBJ2-3. TRBV21-1 is an annotated pseudogene. CDR3 amino acids: CASSKRFIGCHGRHF. The CDR3 bases are TGTGCCAGCAGCAAAAGGTTTATTGGCTGCCACGGTCGTCATTTT.